A selection of T cell receptor beta chains follows, all from one sample in a study of blood T cells in healthy people across ages. TCRdb reanalysed the 5' RACE reads using MiXCR and keeps one entry per CDR3 protein. The data contain some 760,000 distinct CDR3 sequences, around 25% of them singletons. These records were also assigned to another study, of T cells of mothers and their children.

Sequencing was performed on blood. All receptors derive from a boy younger than 18 in good health. The CDR3 runs from the conserved cysteine through the conserved F or W.

V gene,J gene,CDR3 protein
TRBV28,TRBJ1-5,CASSGLWTGSFNQPQHF
TRBV13,TRBJ2-4,CASSLGGGHVAKNIQYF
TRBV4-3,TRBJ1-4,CASSQLSAGAEKLFF
TRBV29-1,-,CSVGTDTYEQYF
TRBV20-1,TRBJ2-7,CSARDLGGSYEQYF
TRBV5-1,TRBJ2-3,CASRKTSGSTDTQYF
TRBV2,TRBJ2-3,CASSEGLAGLRGTDTQYF
TRBV4-3,TRBJ1-4,CASSQGQVLNEKLFF
TRBV7-9,TRBJ2-1,CTSSRDSSYNEQFF
TRBV7-3,TRBJ1-1,CASGGGAGTEAFF
TRBV20-1,TRBJ2-1,CSARLDMKNEQFF
TRBV6-6,TRBJ1-5,CATWDYKGNYQPQHF
TRBV28,TRBJ2-1,CASRPSGRKNNEQFF
TRBV12-3/TRBV12-4,TRBJ1-4,CASSLDPTGALGEKLFF
TRBV9,TRBJ2-5,CASSVDNGSGETQYF
TRBV19,TRBJ2-5,CASSIAGQQETQYF
TRBV9,TRBJ1-1,CASSSRVEGTEAFF
TRBV7-9,-,CASSSNSQRFYNEQFF
TRBV14,TRBJ2-3,CASSARPGGQYF
TRBV7-9,TRBJ1-1,CASSHGRGLNTEAFF
TRBV12-3/TRBV12-4,TRBJ1-2,CASSIGVFDGYTF
TRBV20-1,TRBJ1-2,CSATSGVEYGYTF
TRBV4-1,TRBJ2-7,CASSQEFGAGQSYEQYF
TRBV29-1,TRBJ2-1,CSVETVELVRIYNEQFF
TRBV28,TRBJ2-5,CASRGLEETQYF
TRBV18,-,CASSQDRDTDYEQYF
TRBV6-5,TRBJ1-2,CASSYSAEGERGNGYTF
TRBV14,-,CASSPLDSPEGTQYF
TRBV29-1,TRBJ2-1,CSVIGQDYNEQFF
TRBV7-3,TRBJ2-3,CASSLTAAGASTDTQYF
TRBV20-1,TRBJ2-1,CSAQTSGSSYNEQFF
TRBV20-1,TRBJ1-2,CSARGGQDNMNYGYTF
TRBV28,TRBJ2-7,CASSFLLREGGSHYEQYF
TRBV9,TRBJ1-2,CASSRRQGLDYGYTF
TRBV7-2,TRBJ2-7,CASSLVAGEQYF
TRBV4-3,TRBJ2-6,CASSQEGNSGANVLTF
TRBV4-1,TRBJ2-7,CASSPQTSGSSYEQYF
TRBV24-1,TRBJ2-3,CATSDSPSGSFTKQYF
TRBV20-1,TRBJ2-1,CSPGREYNEQFF
TRBV24-1,TRBJ1-2,CATSDFNRGYGYTF
TRBV25-1,TRBJ1-2,CASSRGDRGAQDYGYTF
TRBV6-1,TRBJ2-2,CASTGTFRGAGELFF
TRBV27,TRBJ1-4,CASSLSAGSSTHEKLFF
TRBV7-2,TRBJ2-2,CASSLLLGGTPGELFF
TRBV7-9,TRBJ1-6,CASSPDSYNSPLHF
TRBV10-3,TRBJ1-2,CAITSGTVYGYTF
TRBV4-3,TRBJ2-3,CASQPERGGQYTQYF
TRBV7-8,-,CASSSEGGVLVYEQYF
TRBV6-5,TRBJ1-1,CASSLGFGDTEAFF
TRBV20-1,TRBJ2-4,CSARDQDPTNIQYF
TRBV6-2/TRBV6-3,TRBJ2-1,CASMGGGDIPTPSSYNEQFF
TRBV7-9,TRBJ2-5,CASSQGQPSGTQYF